This T cell receptor beta chain was sequenced in a study of graft-versus-host responses after intestinal transplantation. Looking at the study overall: Recipients uniformly received anti-thymocyte globulin induction, followed by tacrolimus and steroids for approximately 3 years. Study outcomes and limitations: GvH clones were identified in recipient marrow, with some first appearing in ileum or blood. Allografts of one patient group, those with graft-donor T cell macrochimerism, had high graft-versus-host to host-versus-graft clonal ratios. After transplant, early declines in HvG clones were associated with peak levels of circulating GvH clones.

Profiling relied on immunoSEQ multiplex PCR, and the TCRdb table lists in-frame clones only, not all of them. Among fewer than 120,000 clones, over 85% were seen once, and the ten largest hold roughly 0.5%. Worth noting for this clone: The antigen is not known.

Losses at the gene ends were 1 base for V and 4 bases for J; bases not matched to a gene: 6. Germline V lookup: CDR1 SEHNR, CDR2 FQNEAQ (reference sequence). This CDR3 spans 17 amino acids. The source material was unstimulated CD8+ T cells sorted from spleen or lymph node cells, sampled before intestinal transplant. The origin of this receptor is a human donor who received an intestinal transplant. This sequence joins TRBV7-9 and TRBJ2-1; 11 nucleotides agree with TRBD2. In DNA form, the CDR3 reads TGTGCCAGCAGCTTAGACGAGACTAGCGGGGCTTACAATGAGCAGTTCTTC. The encoded protein is CASSLDETSGAYNEQFF.